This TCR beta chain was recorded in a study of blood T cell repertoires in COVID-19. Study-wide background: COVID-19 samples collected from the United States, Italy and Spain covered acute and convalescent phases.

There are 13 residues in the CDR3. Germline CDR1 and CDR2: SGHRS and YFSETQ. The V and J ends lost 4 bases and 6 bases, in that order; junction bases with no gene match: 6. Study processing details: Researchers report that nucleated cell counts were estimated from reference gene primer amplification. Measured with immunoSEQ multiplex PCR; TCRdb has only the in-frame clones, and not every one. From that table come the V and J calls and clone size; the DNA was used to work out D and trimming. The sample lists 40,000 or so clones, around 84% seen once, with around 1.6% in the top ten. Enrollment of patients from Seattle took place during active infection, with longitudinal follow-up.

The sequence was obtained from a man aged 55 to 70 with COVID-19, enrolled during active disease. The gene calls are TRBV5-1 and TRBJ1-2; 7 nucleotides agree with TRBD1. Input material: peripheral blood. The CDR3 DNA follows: TGCGCCAGCAGCCCCGGACAGGCGGATGGCTACACCTTC. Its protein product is CASSPGQADGYTF.